These T cell receptor beta chains were read from a single sample in a study of T cells after yellow fever vaccination. Using its own MiXCR run on the 5' RACE reads, TCRdb lists one record per CDR3 protein. Altogether 300,000 to 400,000 distinct CDR3 sequences are present, around 10% being singletons, with the ten largest covering around 3.2%. The input for sequencing was CD4+ T cells sorted from PBMCs, taken 45 days after the yellow fever booster vaccination. The receptor source for this set is a man aged 18 to 29 who received the YFV17D yellow fever vaccine. Both conserved end residues are part of each CDR3. Each record gives: D gene, J gene, CDR3 length, clone size, V gene, CDR3 DNA, CDR3 protein. A D gene is named only where the DNA matches it firmly. The size of a clone is reported for some rows only, either as once, few or many, or as a class for expanded clones.

NA	TRBJ2-3	14	NA	TRBV7-8	TGTGCCAGCAGCCCTACCCGAGGTGCAGATACGCAGTATTTT	CASSPTRGADTQYF
TRBD1	TRBJ2-3	16	few	TRBV7-9	TGTGCCAGCAGCTTAGGCCTACAGGGGATCGAGGATACGCAGTATTTT	CASSLGLQGIEDTQYF
NA	TRBJ1-1	14	NA	TRBV12-3/TRBV12-4	TGTGCCAGCAGTTTTCAGGGCGGATACACTGAAGCTTTCTTT	CASSFQGGYTEAFF
TRBD2	TRBJ2-7	17	many	TRBV5-1	TGCGCCAGCAGCTTGTTCCTAGCGGGGGGAAACTCCTACGAGCAGTACTTC	CASSLFLAGGNSYEQYF
NA	TRBJ2-7	13	few	TRBV18	TGTGCCAGCTCACCACCAGAAGGGTACGAGCAGTACTTC	CASSPPEGYEQYF
NA	TRBJ2-5	16	NA	TRBV11-2	TGTGCCAGCAGCTTACGGTCCTCCGGGGGCATCGAGACCCAGTACTTC	CASSLRSSGGIETQYF
NA	TRBJ1-6	16	few	TRBV12-3/TRBV12-4	TGTGCCAGCAGTCTGACGGGTAGCTCCTATAATTCACCCCTCCACTTT	CASSLTGSSYNSPLHF
TRBD2	TRBJ2-5	13	few	TRBV7-2	TGTGCCAGCAGCACAGGACTAGAAGAGACCCAGTACTTC	CASSTGLEETQYF
TRBD2	TRBJ2-7	15	NA	TRBV20-1	TGCAGTGCTAGACCTAGGACTAGCGGAACCTACGAGCAGTACTTC	CSARPRTSGTYEQYF
NA	TRBJ2-1	15	few	TRBV11-1	TGTGCCAGCAGCTTAGCGGCTAGGGGTCTTGATGAGCAGTTCTTC	CASSLAARGLDEQFF
TRBD1	TRBJ1-6	16	NA	TRBV12-3/TRBV12-4	TGTGCCAGCAGTACCGCCGGGACAGGGGTTAGATCACCCCTCCACTTT	CASSTAGTGVRSPLHF
NA	TRBJ2-7	15	few	TRBV19	TGTGCCAGTACCTCGAGCCAACGGGGAAAATACGAGCAGTACTTC	CASTSSQRGKYEQYF
NA	TRBJ1-2	15	NA	TRBV6-5	TGTGCCAGCAGTTACTCCGGAAACCCGCAAGGTGGCTACACCTTC	CASSYSGNPQGGYTF
NA	TRBJ2-5	14	NA	TRBV15	TGTGCCACCAGCAGAGCCCCAGGGGAAGAGACCCAGTACTTC	CATSRAPGEETQYF
NA	TRBJ2-7	14	NA	TRBV7-9	TGTGCCAGCAACCCTTTCCCCGAAGGGTACGAGCAGTACTTC	CASNPFPEGYEQYF
TRBD2	TRBJ2-1	22	few	TRBV6-1	TGTGCCAGCAGTGAACCCAGCGGGGGGGCGAGCCTCCACCGGGGTTCCTACAATGAGCAGTTCTTC	CASSEPSGGASLHRGSYNEQFF
NA	TRBJ2-2	15	NA	TRBV20-1	TGCAGTGCTAGATCCGGGACGGCGAACACCGGGGAGCTGTTTTTT	CSARSGTANTGELFF
NA	TRBJ1-1	14	NA	TRBV6-5	TGTGCCAGCAGCGGCCAACAGGGAGGGACTGAAGCTTTCTTT	CASSGQQGGTEAFF
TRBD1	TRBJ2-1	14	few	TRBV5-1	TGCGCCAGCGGAACCGGGACAGGGGGCAATGAGCAGTTCTTC	CASGTGTGGNEQFF
TRBD1	TRBJ1-1	15	NA	TRBV7-2	TGTGCCAGCAACGGACAGGGGGCGTCGAACACTGAAGCTTTCTTT	CASNGQGASNTEAFF
NA	TRBJ2-2	15	NA	TRBV5-1	TGCGCCAGCAGCTTGGTGGGGGACTTCACCGGGGAGCTGTTTTTT	CASSLVGDFTGELFF
NA	TRBJ1-1	13	few	TRBV19	TGTGCCAGTAGTATAGTCGGGGATACTGAAGCTTTCTTT	CASSIVGDTEAFF
NA	TRBJ2-2	15	few	TRBV20-1	TGCAGTGCTAGAGCGGGGACTTACAACACCGGGGAGCTGTTTTTT	CSARAGTYNTGELFF
TRBD2	TRBJ2-3	15	NA	TRBV4-3	TGCGCCACCGCGACCGGGACTACTCGGGCAGATACGCAGTATTTT	CATATGTTRADTQYF
TRBD2	TRBJ2-2	15	NA	TRBV29-1	TGCAGCGTTGAAAGGACTAGCGGGGGAAGCGGGGAGCTGTTTTTT	CSVERTSGGSGELFF
TRBD2	TRBJ2-2	15	many	TRBV12-3/TRBV12-4	TGTGCCAGCAGCTTGAGACTAGCGGGCACCGGGGAGCTGTTTTTT	CASSLRLAGTGELFF
NA	TRBJ1-2	15	NA	TRBV21-1	TGTGCCAGCAGCAAAGGGGGCAAGGGGAACTATGGCTACACCTTC	CASSKGGKGNYGYTF
NA	TRBJ1-6	16	few	TRBV4-3	TGCGCCAGCAGCCAAGAAACGGGCCAGGCCAATTCACCCCTCCACTTT	CASSQETGQANSPLHF
TRBD1	TRBJ1-5	17	few	TRBV2	TGTGCCAGCAGAGTGGACAGGGCCATCGTAAGCAATCAGCCCCAGCATTTT	CASRVDRAIVSNQPQHF
NA	TRBJ2-6	16	few	TRBV3-2	TGTGCCAGCAGCCAAGATCCTAGGCCTGGGGCCAACGTCCTGACTTTC	CASSQDPRPGANVLTF
NA	TRBJ2-5	15	many	TRBV4-2	TGTGCCAGCAGCCAAGATATTCTTATTCCGGAGACCCAGTACTTC	CASSQDILIPETQYF
TRBD1	TRBJ2-7	15	NA	TRBV15	TGTGCCACCAGCGGGCCCAACAGGGGTGGCTACGAGCAGTACTTC	CATSGPNRGGYEQYF
NA	TRBJ2-7	12	once	TRBV20-1	TGCAGTGCTCCTAAGGACACCTACGAGCAGTACTTC	CSAPKDTYEQYF
NA	TRBJ2-5	15	many	TRBV5-4	TGTGCCAGCAGCTTGCCGGGGTCGGGTGGAGAGACCCAGTACTTC	CASSLPGSGGETQYF
NA	TRBJ1-6	13	NA	TRBV12-3/TRBV12-4	TGTGCCAGCAGACCCGACTATAATTCACCCCTCCACTTT	CASRPDYNSPLHF
TRBD2	TRBJ2-7	15	many	TRBV4-3	TGCGCCAGCAGCCCAGCGGGGGGGGACACATACGAGCAGTACTTC	CASSPAGGDTYEQYF
NA	TRBJ2-3	15	NA	TRBV5-1	TGCGCCAGCAGCTTGGATCTCCCGGAAGGTGATACGCAGTATTTT	CASSLDLPEGDTQYF
TRBD1	TRBJ2-5	13	few	TRBV20-1	TGCAGTGGAGTGAGGGGGACAGGAGAGACCCAGTACTTC	CSGVRGTGETQYF
TRBD2	TRBJ2-3	15	NA	TRBV7-2	TGTGCCAGCAGCTCCGAGTGGGGGGGGACAGATACGCAGTATTTT	CASSSEWGGTDTQYF
NA	TRBJ2-5	13	NA	TRBV15	TGTGCCACCAGCAAAGACCAATGGGAGACCCAGTACTTC	CATSKDQWETQYF
TRBD1	TRBJ2-2	15	many	TRBV5-1	TGCGCCAGCAGCGTATACAGGGGTGACACCGGGGAGCTGTTTTTT	CASSVYRGDTGELFF
NA	TRBJ1-1	12	few	TRBV29-1	TGCAGCGTTGGTTCACCCGACACTGAAGCTTTCTTT	CSVGSPDTEAFF
NA	TRBJ1-2	15	NA	TRBV7-9	TGTGCCAGCAGCTTATTGCGACAGGCTAATTATGACTACACCTTC	CASSLLRQANYDYTF
NA	TRBJ1-2	13	NA	TRBV5-1	TGCGCCAGCAGCCCCCTGGGGGGAGGAGGCTACACCTTC	CASSPLGGGGYTF
TRBD1	TRBJ2-2	15	few	TRBV18	TGTGCCAGCTCACCAGGGACAGGGGCCACCGGGGAGCTGTTTTTT	CASSPGTGATGELFF
NA	TRBJ1-2	14	few	TRBV12-3/TRBV12-4	TGTGCCAGCAGTTTTCAGGGAGCTAACTATGGCTACACCTTC	CASSFQGANYGYTF
NA	TRBJ1-1	13	NA	TRBV11-2	TGTGCCAGCAGCTTAGTCACAAACACTGAAGCTTTCTTT	CASSLVTNTEAFF
TRBD1	TRBJ2-7	14	NA	TRBV28	TGTGCCAGCAGGGGGGACAGGGGACCCTACGAGCAGTACTTC	CASRGDRGPYEQYF
TRBD2	TRBJ2-2	15	NA	TRBV6-5	TGTGCCAGCAGTTACCGGGGGGAGTCTGCCGGGGAGCTGTTTTTT	CASSYRGESAGELFF
NA	TRBJ1-2	16	many	TRBV4-2	TGTGCCAGCAGCCAAGAACTGAGGTCATCAACCTATGGCTACACCTTC	CASSQELRSSTYGYTF
NA	TRBJ2-5	16	NA	TRBV6-5	TGTGCCAGCAGTTACACCCCCCGGGGGTTCCAAGAGACCCAGTACTTC	CASSYTPRGFQETQYF
NA	TRBJ1-3	15	NA	TRBV4-1	TGCGCCAGCAGCCAAGACCGTTCGTCTGGAAACACCATATATTTT	CASSQDRSSGNTIYF
NA	TRBJ2-3	15	NA	TRBV7-2	TGTGCCAGCACTGAGGTCGGGGCCCGCACAGATACGCAGTATTTT	CASTEVGARTDTQYF
NA	TRBJ1-4	14	few	TRBV19	TGTGCCAGTACCTACAGAACAACTAATGAAAAACTGTTTTTT	CASTYRTTNEKLFF